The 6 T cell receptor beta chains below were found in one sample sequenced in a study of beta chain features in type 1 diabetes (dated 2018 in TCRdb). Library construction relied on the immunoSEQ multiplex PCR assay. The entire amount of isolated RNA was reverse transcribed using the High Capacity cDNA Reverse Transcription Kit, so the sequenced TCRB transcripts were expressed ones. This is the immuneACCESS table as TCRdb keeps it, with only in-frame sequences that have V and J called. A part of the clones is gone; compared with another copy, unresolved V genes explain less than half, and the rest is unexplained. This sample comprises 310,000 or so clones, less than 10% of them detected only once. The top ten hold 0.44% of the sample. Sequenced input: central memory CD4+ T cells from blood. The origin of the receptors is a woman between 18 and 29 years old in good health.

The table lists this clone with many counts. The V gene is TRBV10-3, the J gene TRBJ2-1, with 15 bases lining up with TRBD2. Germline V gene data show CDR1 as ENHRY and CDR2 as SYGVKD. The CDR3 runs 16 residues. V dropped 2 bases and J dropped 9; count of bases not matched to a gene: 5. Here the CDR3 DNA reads TGTGCCATCAGTGAGGGGACTAGCGGGAGGAACACTGAGCAGTTCTTC. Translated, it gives CAISEGTSGRNTEQFF.

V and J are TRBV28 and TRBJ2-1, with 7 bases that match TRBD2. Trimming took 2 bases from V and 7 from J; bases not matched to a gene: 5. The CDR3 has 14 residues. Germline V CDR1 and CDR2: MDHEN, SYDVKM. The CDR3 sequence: CASSLRGSGNEQFF. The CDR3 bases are TGTGCCAGCAGTTTACGCGGGAGTGGGAATGAGCAGTTCTTC. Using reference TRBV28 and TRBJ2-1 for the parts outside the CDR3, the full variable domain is DVKVTQSSRYLVKRTGEKVFLECVQDMDHENMFWYRQDPGLGLRLIYFSYDVKMKEKGDIPEGYSVSREKKERFSLILESASTNQTSMYLCASSLRGSGNEQFFGPGTRLTVL.

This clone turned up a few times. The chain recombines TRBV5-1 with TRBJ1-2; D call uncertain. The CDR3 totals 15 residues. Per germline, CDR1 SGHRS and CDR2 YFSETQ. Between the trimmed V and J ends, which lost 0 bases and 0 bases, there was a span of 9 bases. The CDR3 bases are TGCGCCAGCAGCTTGGGACAAACGACTAACTATGGCTACACCTTC. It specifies CASSLGQTTNYGYTF.

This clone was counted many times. For the CDR3, the DNA is TGTGCCAGCTCACCAGGACAGGGCCACGAGCAGTACTTC. Translation gives CASSPGQGHEQYF. The chain is built from TRBV18 and TRBJ2-7; TRBD1 agrees at 8 bases. V was pared by 2 bases and J by 5 bases, with 2 bases of the junction left unmatched. Germline CDR1 KGHSH, CDR2 LQKENI. The CDR3 totals 13 residues.

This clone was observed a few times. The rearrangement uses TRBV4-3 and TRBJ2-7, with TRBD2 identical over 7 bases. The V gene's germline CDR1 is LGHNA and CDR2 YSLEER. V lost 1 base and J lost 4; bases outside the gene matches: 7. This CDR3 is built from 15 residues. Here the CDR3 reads CASSQGGAGRYEQYF. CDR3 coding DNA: TGCGCCAGCAGCCAAGGTGGAGCGGGGCGGTACGAGCAGTACTTC.

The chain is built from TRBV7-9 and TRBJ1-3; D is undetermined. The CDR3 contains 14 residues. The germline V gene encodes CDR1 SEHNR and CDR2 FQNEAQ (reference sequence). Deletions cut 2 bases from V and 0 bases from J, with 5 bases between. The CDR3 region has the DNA TGTGCCAGCAGCTTATTTTCCTCTGGAAACACCATATATTTT. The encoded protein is CASSLFSSGNTIYF. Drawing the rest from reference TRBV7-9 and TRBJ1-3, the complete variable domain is DTGVSQNPRHKITKRGQNVTFRCDPISEHNRLYWYRQTLGQGPEFLTYFQNEAQLEKSRLLSDRFSAERPKGSFSTLEIQRTEQGDSAMYLCASSLFSSGNTIYFGEGSWLTVV.